This entry features one T cell receptor (beta chain) sequence. No antigen is known for it. TRB was amplified from around 250-500 ng of blood genomic DNA. TRB rearrangements were amplified by multiplex PCR with BIOMED2 TRB-A/B primers. TCRdb re-called the multiplex PCR reads with MiXCR, one entry per CDR3 protein. The data hold 13,000 to 15,000 distinct CDR3 sequences, with roughly 27% observed a single time. The ends were cut back, 3 bases at V and 7 bases at J, with 18 bases in the middle. Germline CDR1 GTSNPN, CDR2 SVGIG (reference sequence). This CDR3 has 14 residues. This specimen belongs to a study of T and B cells in COVID-19 patients. Looking at the study overall: Blood was sampled from COVID-19 patients who were either actively infected or recovered. The study's findings and limits: Clonality of TRB repertoires was high in active COVID-19; recovery brought above-healthy diversity and richness. No sequencing was yet done of CD4+, regulatory or CD8+ subsets, or of SARS-CoV-2-responsive or tetramer+ sorted cells. Exclusive to the recovered cohort were some 2,500 TCR clusters, over 25 of them with low generation probability.

Sequenced sample: blood. This chain joins TRBV30 and TRBJ1-1, with a possible D match to TRBD1 (6 bases). This clonotype was sampled from a human donor who had recovered from COVID-19. This CDR3 is CAWRRDTRQGEAFF. DNA of the CDR3: TGTGCCTGGAGGCGGGACACAAGGCAGGGTGAAGCTTTCTTT.